A single sample is the source of the 13 T cell receptor beta chains below, sequenced in a study of high-grade serous ovarian cancer treatment subgroups. Tumor samples were taken before definitive surgery or chemotherapy. Using immunoSEQ multiplex PCR, the repertoire was profiled, and TCRdb retains in-frame clones only, with some absent. The sample comprises about 40,000 clones, 75% to 85% of which are singletons, and less than 4% rests with the top ten. The specimen sequenced was tumor tissue. All receptors come from a human donor with high-grade serous ovarian cancer.

The chain links TRBV7-2 to TRBJ1-5; weak D call: TRBD1 (6 bases). The CDR3 has 14 amino acids. The V end was cut by 4 bases, the J end by 4 bases, with 11 bases between. Germline V CDR1 and CDR2: SGHTA, FQGNSA. The CDR3 DNA sequence: TGTGCCAGCAGCTCTCAGGGGACAAATCAGCCCCAGCATTTT. Amino acids: CASSSQGTNQPQHF. Looking up the rest from reference TRBV7-2 and TRBJ1-5 gives the full variable domain: GAGVSQSPSNKVTEKGKDVELRCDPISGHTALYWYRQSLGQGLEFLIYFQGNSAPDKSGLPSDRFSAERTGGSVSTLTIQRTQQEDSAVYLCASSSQGTNQPQHFGDGTRLSIL.

The CDR3 reads CASSSPGGEQFF. Here the CDR3 DNA reads TGTGCCAGCAGCTCCCCTGGGGGTGAGCAGTTCTTC. This chain connects TRBV7-3 to TRBJ2-1; D may match TRBD1 or TRBD2 (5 bases each). Trimming removed 4 bases from V and 9 bases from J, with 10 bases in between. The CDR3 covers 12 residues. Germline V lookup: CDR1 SGHTA, CDR2 FQGTGA. Supplemented by reference TRBV7-3 and TRBJ2-1, the full variable domain reads GAGVSQTPSNKVTEKGKYVELRCDPISGHTALYWYRQSLGQGPEFLIYFQGTGAADDSGLPNDRFFAVRPEGSVSTLKIQRTERGDSAVYLCASSSPGGEQFFGPGTRLTVL.

This chain connects TRBV9 to TRBJ2-7; D may correspond to TRBD1 or TRBD2 (5 bases each). Germline values: CDR1 SGDLS, CDR2 YYNGEE. CDR3 length: 14 residues. With 3 bases removed from V and 0 bases from J, the gap between germline ends came to 10 bases. Written as DNA, the CDR3 is TGTGCCAGCAGCGCGGGGCGGAGCTCCTACGAGCAGTACTTC. It yields the protein CASSAGRSSYEQYF.

The chain recombines TRBV14 with TRBJ2-5; 10 positions agree with TRBD2. Germline-derived CDR1 and CDR2 are SGHDN and FVKESK. This CDR3 contains 18 residues. J was trimmed by 5 bases and V by 1 base; bases with no gene match: 13. The CDR3 loop is CASSQGLAGARALETQYF. Here the CDR3 DNA reads TGTGCCAGCAGCCAAGGTCTAGCGGGAGCTCGGGCGCTCGAGACCCAGTACTTC.

Concerning this clone itself: Since no conserved phenylalanine or tryptophan closes the CDR3, a read error is the likely cause. It is unclear where the CDR3 begins or ends on the DNA, so no DNA is shown, and the CDR3 is as TCRdb lists it. The V call is TRBV12-5, the J call TRBJ2-3; TRBD2 is the table's D call, not checked against the DNA. The CDR3 is 11 amino acids long, termini counted. Germline V gene data show CDR1 as LGHNT and CDR2 as FRNRAP. CDR3 protein: CASGLAGTRVG.

This clone was seen more than once but under ten times. The chain is built from TRBV7-9 and TRBJ2-7; no reliable D call. Trimming took off 2 bases at V and 3 bases at J, with 5 bases between the two ends. CDR3 size: 12 residues. CDR1 and CDR2 from the germline V gene are SEHNR and FQNEAQ (reference sequence). The CDR3 DNA reads as TGTGCCAGCAGCTTATTTCGCTACGAGCAGTACTTC. Translating gives CASSLFRYEQYF.

This chain joins TRBV5-5 and TRBJ1-2, with 11 bases that match TRBD1. CDR1 SGHKS and CDR2 YYEKEE come from the germline V gene (reference sequence). CDR3 length: 14 amino acids. After removal of 3 bases from V and 4 bases from J, the junction contained 2 bases not matched to a gene. The CDR3 region has the DNA TGTGCCAGCAGCTGGGACAGGGGGGCCTATGGCTACACCTTC. Amino acid sequence: CASSWDRGAYGYTF.

The rearrangement links TRBV21-1 to TRBJ2-7; TRBD2 was called by the table and not checked on the DNA. TRBV21-1 is a known pseudogene. This CDR3 contains 15 residues. The CDR3 DNA follows: TGTGCCAGCAGCAAAGAAGGAGGCCACTACTACGAGCAGTACTTC. As protein: CASSKEGGHYYEQYF.

V is TRBV21-1 and J is TRBJ2-7; the D call of TRBD2 is as the table states it, not checked on the DNA. TRBV21-1 is marked as a pseudogene. This CDR3 is built from 12 residues. CDR3: CAYWLDWYEQYF. The CDR3 DNA reads TGTGCCTACTGGCTAGACTGGTACGAGCAGTACTTC.

The chain combines TRBV4-1 with TRBJ1-1, with a tentative D call TRBD1 (5 bases). V dropped 9 bases and J dropped 1 base, with 18 bases sitting between them. This CDR3 has 15 amino acids. CDR1 and CDR2 (germline): MGHRA, YSYEKL. The CDR3 DNA sequence: TGCGCCAGTAAGTACGGTCAGGGAAGGAACACTGAAGCTTTCTTT. Its protein is CASKYGQGRNTEAFF.

V and J are TRBV4-3 and TRBJ2-3, with no clear D. Germline V gene sequence: CDR1 LGHNA, CDR2 YSLEER. This CDR3 comprises 16 residues. V was pared by 0 bases and J by 0 bases, with 10 bases between. The CDR3: CASSQDPASSTDTQYF. CDR3 in DNA: TGCGCCAGCAGCCAAGATCCGGCGTCTAGCACAGATACGCAGTATTTT.

The chain recombines TRBV2 with TRBJ2-2, with TRBD2 matching 9 bases. The length of the CDR3 is 14 residues. The V gene's germline CDR1 is SNHLY and CDR2 FYNNEI. The V segment lost 6 bases and the J segment 4 bases; nucleotides outside the gene matches: 3. Here the CDR3 reads CASSGGGGTGELFF. CDR3 coding DNA: TGTGCCAGCAGCGGCGGGGGGGGCACCGGGGAGCTGTTTTTT.

The genes are TRBV6-6 and TRBJ1-1; 10 bases align to TRBD1. V gave up 6 bases and J gave up 4 bases; unmatched junction bases: 11. This CDR3 has 16 amino acids. In germline, CDR1 is MNHNY, CDR2 SVGAGI (reference sequence). This CDR3 is CASSIGQGGESTEAFF. The CDR3 DNA reads TGTGCCAGCAGCATAGGACAGGGGGGTGAGAGCACTGAAGCTTTCTTT.